The sequence of this T cell receptor beta chain was determined in a study of OX40 agonist ivuxolimab in advanced cancers. The study's findings and limits: No antigen was identified for the clonally expanded peripheral T cells. At 0.1 to 3.0 mg/kg and by week 6, CD4+ and CD8+ T cells in the blood had expanded clonally.

Trimming left V 5 bases short and J 2 bases short, with 18 bases between. This CDR3 contains 16 residues. From germline, CDR1 is LNHDA and CDR2 SQIVND (reference sequence). Some clones are missing from TCRdb's copy, which holds only in-frame ones; the method was immunoSEQ multiplex PCR. The table has 70,000 to 80,000 clones, approximately 93% seen once. For this clone: The antigen remains undetermined.

At baseline, cycle 4 day 1, and cycle 7 day 1, blood was sampled. The receptor's source is an adult with an advanced solid tumor such as melanoma, head and neck, liver or kidney cancer. The chain is built from TRBV19 and TRBJ1-1; D is possibly TRBD1 (5 bases). This specimen consisted of CD4+ or CD8+ T cells sorted from blood, obtained in a trial of the OX40 agonist ivuxolimab. DNA for the CDR3: TGTGCCAGTAGTTCCCAGGGTCCAGGGATTAACACTGAAGCTTTCTTT. Amino acid sequence: CASSSQGPGINTEAFF.